This entry lists 7 T cell receptor beta chains sequenced from one sample in a study of T cells in Graves' hyperthyroidism and ophthalmopathy (dated by TCRdb to the late 2010s). Library creation used multiplex PCR. TCRdb records Illumina HiSeq 2000 as the sequencer. The TCR beta CDR3 regions were amplified from the RNA transcripts. A first-round RT-PCR of the TCR CDR3 used the HTBI primer set with the Qiagen OneStep RT-PCR kit. In TCRdb, the public reads were trimmed at Q25 with fastp and aligned with MiXCR, with productive beta chains retained. Each CDR3 protein gets just one entry, which takes the most common genes and DNA from the rows behind it. Present in this sample are more than 300,000 distinct CDR3 sequences, approximately 17% of which were seen just once. In total, the top ten clones hold about 38% of the sample. The specimen was blood. These receptors were taken from a man between 18 and 35 years old with Graves' ophthalmopathy.

This clonotype appeared many times. The chain joins TRBV7-8 to TRBJ2-1; D is uncertain. The CDR3 contains 14 residues. V dropped 1 base and J dropped 10 bases, with 14 bases sitting between them. The germline CDR1 and CDR2 sequences are SGHVS and FQNEAQ. The CDR3 is CASSLEAVVDEQFF. CDR3 in DNA: TGTGCCAGCAGCTTAGAGGCGGTAGTAGACGAGCAGTTCTTC.

Only a few counts were recorded for this clonotype. V and J are TRBV4-1 and TRBJ2-2; the D gene is possibly TRBD2 (6 bases). Looked up from germline, CDR1 is MGHRA and CDR2 is YSYEKL. This CDR3 is built from 15 residues. Trimming removed 3 bases at V and 7 bases at J, with 15 bases between. Written as DNA, the CDR3 is TGCGCCAGCAGCCAGAGGAGGGGTAATGGCGGGGAGCTGTTTTTT. As protein: CASSQRRGNGGELFF.

This clonotype came up a few times. The chain uses TRBV6-1 and TRBJ1-1; possible D gene TRBD1, 5 bases. This CDR3 is 15 amino acids long. Deletions cut 3 bases from V and 9 bases from J, with 20 bases between. The germline V gene has CDR1 MNHNS and CDR2 SASEGT. The CDR3 loop is CASSDPFLGALKAFF. Here the CDR3 DNA reads TGTGCCAGCAGTGATCCTTTCTTAGGGGCTTTGAAAGCTTTCTTT.

In this sample, this clonotype turned up many times. The chain employs TRBV11-1 and TRBJ2-3; D is possibly TRBD2 (6 bases). From germline, CDR1 is SGHAT and CDR2 FQDESV (reference sequence). The CDR3 contains 15 residues. The V gene lost 1 base and the J gene lost 6 bases, with 14 bases spanning the gap. The CDR3 loop reads CASSLGGGVGDTQYF. The DNA of the CDR3 is TGTGCCAGCAGCTTAGGCGGAGGGGTCGGGGATACGCAGTATTTT.

This clonotype came up a few times. The chain joins TRBV6-1 to TRBJ2-5; unclear D gene. Trimming removed 6 bases from V and 10 bases from J, with 12 bases in between. From germline, CDR1 is MNHNS and CDR2 SASEGT. This CDR3 is 11 amino acids long. DNA for the CDR3: TGTGCCAGCAGCGGACCCCCGGACCAGTACTTC. Encoded protein: CASSGPPDQYF.

This clonotype was seen repeatedly, ten times or more. This rearrangement joins TRBV20-1 to TRBJ2-7, with 8 bases identical to TRBD1. The V segment lost 3 bases and the J segment 7 bases; nucleotides outside the gene matches: 14. This CDR3 spans 15 amino acids. Per germline, CDR1 DFQATT and CDR2 SNEGSKA (reference sequence). CDR3 sequence (DNA): TGCAGTGCTAGCCCAACAGGGGGACAACTGAAAGAGCAGTACTTC. This encodes CSASPTGGQLKEQYF.

This clonotype was observed at least ten times. The V call is TRBV9, the J call TRBJ1-1, with D hard to call. The CDR3 runs 14 residues. V lost 2 bases, J lost 5 bases, and 13 bases lay in between. The germline V gene has CDR1 SGDLS and CDR2 YYNGEE. CDR3 DNA: TGTGCCAGCAGCGTGGGGATTGAAGCAACTGAAGCTTTCTTT. Protein: CASSVGIEATEAFF. Combining the CDR3 with reference TRBV9 and TRBJ1-1 gives the whole variable domain DSGVTQTPKHLITATGQRVTLRCSPRSGDLSVYWYQQSLDQGLQFLIQYYNGEERAKGNILERFSAQQFPDLHSELNLSSLELGDSALYFCASSVGIEATEAFFGQGTRLTVV.